This entry is about one T cell receptor (beta chain). TCRdb called the RT-PCR reads again in MiXCR, with one record for every CDR3 protein. The repertoire holds some 960,000 distinct CDR3 sequences, around 17% seen once, with 5% to 6.5% in the top ten. The sample is drawn from a study of patients and donors after allogeneic stem cell transplantation. The sequence came from a human donor who was either an allogeneic HSCT recipient or a stem cell or donor lymphocyte infusion donor (not recorded which). It is not recorded whose cells these are; they may come from a transplant donor. Material: blood, either unsorted or a sorted T cell fraction (not recorded which).

The DNA for the CDR3 is TGCGCCAGCAGCCCCTCGAGAGGATCGGGGAACACCATATATTTT. Protein: CASSPSRGSGNTIYF. The chain uses TRBV4-3 and TRBJ1-3; no reliable D call. Germline CDR1 LGHNA, CDR2 YSLEER. V was shortened by 4 bases and J by 7 bases, with 17 bases between the two germline ends. The CDR3 spans 15 residues.